What follows are 6 T cell receptor beta chains derived from one specimen sequenced in a study of blood T cell repertoires in COVID-19. Repertoires were generated with immunoSEQ multiplex PCR, while TCRdb's copy carries only in-frame clones and drops some. This sample has some 220,000 clones, with 84% found just once. Sequenced input: peripheral blood. These receptors originate from a man over 45 with active or convalescent COVID-19.

The chain links TRBV14 to TRBJ1-2, with no clear D. CDR1 is SGHDN, CDR2 FVKESK, per germline. This CDR3 region has 14 residues. V gave up 0 bases and J gave up 7 bases, with 12 bases separating them. This chain's CDR3 is CASSQDLGGLGYTF. In DNA form, the CDR3 reads TGTGCCAGCAGCCAAGATCTAGGAGGGCTTGGCTACACCTTC.

The chain is built from TRBV19 and TRBJ1-2, with TRBD1 identical over 9 bases. With 8 bases clipped from V and 5 bases from J, the junction kept 6 bases outside the gene matches. The CDR3 spans 13 residues. CDR1 LNHDA and CDR2 SQIVND come from the germline V gene (reference sequence). CDR3 bases: TGTGCCAGTCGGACAGGGGAGGGGTATGGCTACACCTTC. Translation gives CASRTGEGYGYTF.

The chain carries TRBV28 and TRBJ2-7, with a weak D call TRBD1 (5 bases). The CDR3 covers 15 residues. CDR1 is MDHEN, CDR2 SYDVKM, per germline. Deletions cut 7 bases from V and 0 bases from J, with 16 bases between. The CDR3 DNA sequence: TGTGCCAGCACCGCCGACAGATACTTCTCCTACGAGCAGTACTTC. Translated, it gives CASTADRYFSYEQYF. Supplemented by reference TRBV28 and TRBJ2-7, the full variable domain reads DVKVTQSSRYLVKRTGEKVFLECVQDMDHENMFWYRQDPGLGLRLIYFSYDVKMKEKGDIPEGYSVSREKKERFSLILESASTNQTSMYLCASTADRYFSYEQYFGPGTRLTVT.

The V call is TRBV7-9, the J call TRBJ2-7, with TRBD2 matching 8 bases. The germline V gene has CDR1 SEHNR and CDR2 FQNEAQ (reference sequence). This CDR3 has 17 amino acids. V shed 2 bases, J shed 1 base, and the junction held 10 bases outside the gene matches. In nucleotides, the CDR3 is TGTGCCAGCAGCTTAATAAGCGGGGGCCCTCCGTCCTACGAGCAGTACGTC. This codes for CASSLISGGPPSYEQYV.

The genes are TRBV18 and TRBJ2-7, with 8 positions matching TRBD1. The junction had 18 bases not matched to a gene; V was cut back by 8 bases and J by 6 bases. CDR1 is KGHSH and CDR2 is LQKENI in the germline V gene. This CDR3 is 16 amino acids long. In nucleotides, the CDR3 is TGTGCCAGCAACTCCAACGGGGTGGCAGGGGGCGCCGAGCAGTACGTC. Translated: CASNSNGVAGGAEQYV.

The chain is built from TRBV6-5 and TRBJ2-5; a possible D gene is TRBD1 (6 bases). There are 14 residues in the CDR3. Looked up from germline, CDR1 is MNHEY and CDR2 is SVGAGI. The germline V and J ends were trimmed by 6 bases and 7 bases, with 18 bases remaining between them. The CDR3: CASSPQGNIGTQYF. The CDR3 coding sequence is TGTGCCAGCAGCCCCCAGGGGAATATTGGGACCCAGTACTTC.